This section outlines one T cell receptor beta chain sequence together with its context. The antigen is unknown. A much larger clone lies one base from this, so it may be a read error. This sample is part of a study of early T cells in non-severe SARS-CoV-2 infection. Overall study: Chains from this unsorted whole-blood bulk RNA could not be paired.

CDR1 and CDR2 from the germline V gene are SGHRS and YFSETQ. This CDR3 spans 14 amino acids. Trimming at V came to 7 bases and at J to 4 bases, leaving 10 bases not matched to a gene. Unique molecular identifiers tagged individual cDNA molecules. TCRdb reprocessed the 5' RACE reads with MiXCR, giving one entry per CDR3 protein. The top ten clones hold about 15% of a sample with 20,000 to 25,000 distinct CDR3 sequences, 5% to 6% of them seen once. Study results and limitations: Matching against VDJdb likely underestimated virus-specific expansions, favoring anti-spike CD8.

The material was whole blood, obtained at baseline. The receptor was derived from an adult who was a healthcare worker with PCR-confirmed SARS-CoV-2 infection or an uninfected control (not recorded which). The V and J genes are TRBV5-1 and TRBJ1-2; 7 bases fit TRBD1. The CDR3 nucleotides read TGCGCCAGCGGCTCGGGGACAGTCGGCTATGGCTACACCTTC. This encodes CASGSGTVGYGYTF.